What follows are 28 T cell receptor beta chains derived from one specimen sequenced in a study of memory CD4+ T cells and cytomegalovirus serostatus. Sequenced by immunoSEQ multiplex PCR; TCRdb stores in-frame clones only, minus some. Among 45,000 to 60,000 clones listed, roughly 78% were seen once. The sort gate was single viable CD3+CD4+CD8-CD45RO+ cells for memory CD4+ T cells. The sequenced sample was memory CD4+ T cells from blood. The receptor set was obtained from an adult in good health and CMV-seronegative.

This chain uses TRBV28 with TRBJ1-1; tentative D call: TRBD1 (6 bases). Trimming cost V 3 bases and J 4 bases, with 12 bases left between them. This CDR3 has 14 residues. Germline V lookup: CDR1 MDHEN, CDR2 SYDVKM. This CDR3 is CASSLGGGPTEAFF. CDR3 coding DNA: TGTGCCAGCAGTTTGGGGGGGGGCCCCACTGAAGCTTTCTTT.

This clone was seen a few times. The rearrangement uses TRBV5-4 and TRBJ2-2; TRBD1 agrees at 8 bases. The CDR3 runs 16 residues. The J segment lost 4 bases and the V segment lost 4 bases, leaving 9 bases of the junction unmatched. Germline CDR1 SGHNT, CDR2 YYREEE (reference sequence). The CDR3 DNA reads as TGTGCCAGCAGCCTAGACCCCACAGGGGGCACCGGGGAGCTGTTTTTT. It yields the protein CASSLDPTGGTGELFF.

The rearrangement joins TRBV28 to TRBJ1-4, with D unclear. CDR3 length: 13 residues. V dropped 2 bases and J dropped 13 bases, with 14 bases sitting between them. Per the germline V gene, CDR1 is MDHEN and CDR2 is SYDVKM. CDR3 region: CASSLKSPAGLFF. CDR3 sequence (DNA): TGTGCCAGCAGTTTAAAATCTCCGGCTGGACTGTTTTTT.

V gene TRBV2 combines with J gene TRBJ2-7; 8 bases match TRBD2. Germline V gene sequence: CDR1 SNHLY, CDR2 FYNNEI. The trim removed 8 bases at V and 4 bases at J, leaving 10 bases unmatched. The CDR3 extends over 14 amino acids. The CDR3 sequence: CASGGTSRTYEQYF. The CDR3 coding sequence is TGTGCCAGCGGCGGGACTAGTAGAACTTACGAGCAGTACTTC.

A single count supports this clone. The chain joins TRBV7-9 to TRBJ2-3; 9 bases align to TRBD2. The V gene's germline CDR1 is SEHNR and CDR2 FQNEAQ (reference sequence). The J segment lost 3 bases and the V segment lost 5 bases, leaving 6 bases of the junction unmatched. The CDR3 spans 15 residues. The CDR3 region is CASSLLSGSTDTQYF. The CDR3 DNA reads TGTGCCAGCAGCCTTCTTAGCGGGAGTACAGATACGCAGTATTTT. The variable domain in full, completed from reference TRBV7-9 and TRBJ2-3, reads DTGVSQNPRHKITKRGQNVTFRCDPISEHNRLYWYRQTLGQGPEFLTYFQNEAQLEKSRLLSDRFSAERPKGSFSTLEIQRTEQGDSAMYLCASSLLSGSTDTQYFGPGTRLTVL.

The CDR3 loop reads CAWNPSGRGQETQYF. The CDR3 DNA is TGTGCCTGGAACCCCAGCGGGAGAGGGCAAGAGACCCAGTACTTC. This sequence joins TRBV30 and TRBJ2-5; 8 nucleotides match TRBD2. Germline V gene data show CDR1 as GTSNPN and CDR2 as SVGIG (reference sequence). V lost 4 bases and J lost 2; bases outside the gene matches: 9. This CDR3 spans 15 amino acids.

V usage is TRBV7-9 and J usage is TRBJ2-1, with 8 bases fitting TRBD2. V shed 1 base and J 9 bases; nucleotides not matched to a gene: 11. Germline V gene lookup returns CDR1 SEHNR and CDR2 FQNEAQ (reference sequence). The CDR3 is made up of 16 amino acids. Written as DNA, the CDR3 is TGTGCCAGCAGCTTAGGAAATAGCGGGATTCTTAGTGAGCAGTTCTTC. Its protein product is CASSLGNSGILSEQFF. The variable domain in full, with the rest retrieved from reference TRBV7-9 and TRBJ2-1, is DTGVSQNPRHKITKRGQNVTFRCDPISEHNRLYWYRQTLGQGPEFLTYFQNEAQLEKSRLLSDRFSAERPKGSFSTLEIQRTEQGDSAMYLCASSLGNSGILSEQFFGPGTRLTVL.

V and J are TRBV4-1 and TRBJ2-6, with a possible D match to TRBD2 (6 bases). Germline values: CDR1 MGHRA, CDR2 YSYEKL. Trimming left V 3 bases short and J 1 base short, with 7 bases between. The CDR3 consists of 15 residues. The CDR3, as DNA: TGCGCCAGCAGCCAGGAGGGTTCTGGGGCCAACGTCCTGACTTTC. This encodes CASSQEGSGANVLTF.

This rearrangement joins TRBV30 to TRBJ1-2, with 8 bases aligning to TRBD1. J gave up 6 bases and V 0 bases, and 9 bases lay outside the gene matches. The CDR3 has 15 residues. CDR1 is GTSNPN and CDR2 is SVGIG in the germline V gene (reference sequence). In DNA form, the CDR3 reads TGTGCCTGGAGTGTAGATTCAGGGGGCTGGGATGGCTACACCTTC. Protein sequence: CAWSVDSGGWDGYTF.

The rearrangement uses TRBV5-1 and TRBJ2-3; TRBD1 agrees at 10 bases. This CDR3 has 15 residues. V was clipped by 4 bases and J by 1 base; unmatched bases: 3. The germline gives CDR1 SGHRS, CDR2 YFSETQ. The CDR3 protein is CASSEGTGGTDTQYF. DNA of the CDR3: TGCGCCAGCAGCGAAGGGACAGGGGGCACAGATACGCAGTATTTT.

V and J are TRBV28 and TRBJ1-5; 9 positions agree with TRBD1. V dropped 3 bases and J dropped 0; count of bases not matched to a gene: 18. The V gene's germline CDR1 is MDHEN and CDR2 SYDVKM. The CDR3 length is 21 residues. The CDR3 DNA reads as TGTGCCAGCAGTTTCCCATTCGACCCGGGACAGGGAGCGGGTAGCAATCAGCCCCAGCATTTT. It codes for CASSFPFDPGQGAGSNQPQHF. Together with reference TRBV28 and TRBJ1-5, the CDR3 gives the full variable domain: DVKVTQSSRYLVKRTGEKVFLECVQDMDHENMFWYRQDPGLGLRLIYFSYDVKMKEKGDIPEGYSVSREKKERFSLILESASTNQTSMYLCASSFPFDPGQGAGSNQPQHFGDGTRLSIL.

The V gene is TRBV29-1, the J gene TRBJ2-1; D could derive from TRBD1 or TRBD2 (8 bases each). This CDR3 spans 15 amino acids. Looked up from germline, CDR1 is SQVTM and CDR2 is ANQGSEA. The CDR3 coding sequence is TGCAGTGGCAGGGGGCCCCCGGGGGGGTACAATGAGCAGTTCTTC. It translates to CSGRGPPGGYNEQFF.

This clone has a handful of counts. The chain couples TRBV29-1 to TRBJ2-1, with 8 bases that match TRBD2. After removal of 8 bases from V and 1 base from J, the junction contained 4 bases not matched to a gene. The CDR3 has 13 residues. Germline assignment: CDR1 SQVTM and CDR2 ANQGSEA. This chain's CDR3 is CSFQRGSYNEQFF. The DNA for the CDR3 is TGCAGCTTTCAGCGGGGGTCCTACAATGAGCAGTTCTTC.

The chain links TRBV11-3 to TRBJ2-1; D unclear. This CDR3 region has 13 residues. CDR1 SGHNT and CDR2 YENEEA come from the germline V gene. The V and J ends lost 0 bases and 9 bases respectively, with 9 bases between them. CDR3 amino acids: CASSLERVGEQFF. CDR3 in DNA: TGTGCCAGCAGCTTAGAAAGGGTTGGTGAGCAGTTCTTC.

The rearrangement joins TRBV7-8 to TRBJ2-7, with D perhaps matching TRBD1 (5 bases). Trimming shortened V by 0 bases and J by 7 bases, and 10 bases separated the two germline ends. CDR3 length: 13 residues. Germline CDR1 is SGHVS and CDR2 is FQNEAQ. The CDR3 sequence: CASSLAPGSEQYF. In DNA, the CDR3 is TGTGCCAGCAGCTTAGCCCCAGGGTCAGAGCAGTACTTC. The whole variable domain, filled in from reference TRBV7-8 and TRBJ2-7, reads GAGVSQSPRYKVAKRGQDVALRCDPISGHVSLFWYQQALGQGPEFLTYFQNEAQLDKSGLPSDRFFAERPEGSVSTLKIQRTQQEDSAVYLCASSLAPGSEQYFGPGTRLTVT.

The chain couples TRBV15 to TRBJ2-7; D unclear. V was cut by 0 bases and J by 2 bases, with 11 bases left in between. The CDR3 length is 15 residues. Germline CDR1 is LNHNV and CDR2 is YYDKDF (reference sequence). CDR3 protein: CATSREGSITYEQYF. DNA of the CDR3: TGTGCCACCAGCAGAGAGGGCTCGATTACCTACGAGCAGTACTTC.

This clone was picked up a small number of times. V is TRBV6-1 and J is TRBJ2-5, with D perhaps assigned TRBD1 or TRBD2 (5 bases each). The CDR3 extends over 15 amino acids. V shed 6 bases and J shed 2 bases, with 16 bases lying between them. Germline V lookup: CDR1 MNHNS, CDR2 SASEGT. This CDR3 is CASSFTGTLQETQYF. The CDR3 DNA sequence: TGTGCCAGCAGCTTTACCGGGACCCTTCAAGAGACCCAGTACTTC.

The V gene is TRBV5-6, the J gene TRBJ1-2; no reliable D call. The CDR3 loop spans 14 amino acids. V was shortened by 1 base and J by 3 bases, with 10 bases between the two germline ends. Germline CDR1 and CDR2: SGHDT and YYEEEE. CDR3 sequence reads: CASSLSEDYYGYTF. The CDR3 coding sequence is TGTGCCAGCAGCTTGTCAGAGGATTACTATGGCTACACCTTC.

The chain has TRBV19 and TRBJ1-5; D gene uncertain. Trimming removed 6 bases at V and 5 bases at J, with 11 bases between. The V gene's germline CDR1 is LNHDA and CDR2 SQIVND (reference sequence). The CDR3 sequence is 13 residues long. The CDR3 reads CASSPGADQPQHF. The CDR3 region has the DNA TGTGCCAGTAGCCCGGGAGCTGATCAGCCCCAGCATTTT.

The V and J genes are TRBV27 and TRBJ2-3; D gene unclear. Trimming pared 2 bases from V and 0 bases from J, leaving 12 bases between. The germline V gene has CDR1 MNHEY and CDR2 SMNVEV (reference sequence). The length of the CDR3 is 16 residues. The CDR3 protein is CASSLGSSTSTDTQYF. CDR3 in DNA: TGTGCCAGCAGTTTAGGCAGTTCCACTAGCACAGATACGCAGTATTTT.

The chain employs TRBV5-1 and TRBJ2-5; no definite D call. V dropped 0 bases and J dropped 5 bases, with 17 bases sitting between them. CDR1 and CDR2 from the germline V gene are SGHRS and YFSETQ. This CDR3 spans 16 amino acids. The CDR3 protein is CASSLAERSVGETQYF. Written as DNA, the CDR3 is TGCGCCAGCAGCTTGGCCGAGCGTTCCGTGGGGGAGACCCAGTACTTC.

The J gene is TRBJ2-2, the V gene TRBV30, with TRBD2 matching 8 bases. The junction had 3 bases not matched to a gene; V was cut back by 1 base and J by 5 bases. CDR3 length: 14 amino acids. CDR1 is GTSNPN and CDR2 is SVGIG in the germline V gene (reference sequence). The CDR3 here is CAWSASGGTGELFF. CDR3 coding DNA: TGTGCCTGGAGTGCCTCGGGGGGGACCGGGGAGCTGTTTTTT.

Only a few counts were recorded for this clone. V is TRBV10-1 and J is TRBJ1-1; TRBD1 is a possible D gene (6 bases). Germline V gene sequence: CDR1 WNHNN, CDR2 SYGVQD (reference sequence). The CDR3 is 14 amino acids. With 5 bases removed from V and 4 bases from J, the gap between germline ends came to 14 bases. The CDR3 loop is CASSTGDRFTEAFF. CDR3 nucleotides: TGCGCCAGCAGTACCGGCGACAGGTTCACTGAAGCTTTCTTT.

The rearrangement links TRBV28 to TRBJ1-5; D is perhaps TRBD1 (5 bases). V was clipped by 6 bases and J by 4 bases, with 13 bases between them. The germline V gene encodes CDR1 MDHEN and CDR2 SYDVKM. The CDR3 totals 14 residues. CDR3 coding DNA: TGTGCCAGCAGACCGGGGGGAAGGAATCAGCCCCAGCATTTT. Amino acids: CASRPGGRNQPQHF.

The V and J genes are TRBV4-2 and TRBJ2-2; 13 bases agree with TRBD2. The CDR3 covers 20 residues. J lost 0 bases, V lost 5 bases, and 12 bases had no gene match. CDR1 is LGHNA, CDR2 YNFKEQ, per germline. CDR3 protein: CASSRRLAGGRGSNTGELFF. CDR3 nucleotide sequence: TGTGCCAGCAGCAGGCGACTAGCGGGAGGCCGGGGTTCGAACACCGGGGAGCTGTTTTTT.

The V call is TRBV9, the J call TRBJ1-1; D ambiguous. The germline V gene encodes CDR1 SGDLS and CDR2 YYNGEE. V was clipped by 4 bases and J by 0 bases, with 13 bases between them. The CDR3 length is 15 residues. The CDR3 here is CASSPKAGLNTEAFF. Here the CDR3 DNA reads TGTGCCAGCAGCCCCAAAGCAGGTCTGAACACTGAAGCTTTCTTT.

The chain has TRBV4-1 and TRBJ2-5, with a weak D call TRBD1 (5 bases). CDR3 size: 14 residues. The germline V gene has CDR1 MGHRA and CDR2 YSYEKL. The V end was cut by 3 bases, the J end by 2 bases, with 10 bases between. The DNA of the CDR3 is TGCGCCAGCAGCCAGTGGCAGGGACAAGAGACCCAGTACTTC. The encoded protein is CASSQWQGQETQYF.

J is TRBJ2-3 and V is TRBV10-3; 13 nucleotides align to TRBD2. Germline V gene sequence: CDR1 ENHRY, CDR2 SYGVKD. V dropped 7 bases and J dropped 4; count of bases not matched to a gene: 8. The CDR3 length is 16 residues. The chain's CDR3 is CAIKKGLAGDSDTQYF. DNA of the CDR3: TGTGCCATCAAAAAAGGACTAGCGGGAGACTCAGATACGCAGTATTTT.